The next 11 T cell receptor beta chains were all read from a single sample in a study of response to subunit inactivated influenza vaccine (dated 2018 in TCRdb). Library preparation used RT-PCR. The instrument given in TCRdb is Illumina HiSeq 2500. Starting from the raw public reads, TCRdb applied fastp trimming at Q25, assembled clones with MiXCR and retained in-frame beta chains. Under each unique CDR3 protein, matching rows form one entry showing the most common genes and DNA. The sample profile shows roughly 710,000 distinct CDR3 sequences; approximately 14% of them were found once. 7.6% of the sample lies in the top ten. Sequenced material: PBMCs from blood, taken 14 to 15 days before vaccination. The source is a man between 50 and 59 years old who received an inactivated influenza vaccine. Donor details come from another sample of the same person, matched by shared clones.

In this sample, this clonotype turned up a few times. The chain has TRBV7-9 and TRBJ2-3; weak D call: TRBD2 (6 bases). The V end was cut by 7 bases, the J end by 1 base, with 15 bases between. There are 15 residues in the CDR3. Germline CDR1 SEHNR, CDR2 FQNEAQ (reference sequence). The chain's CDR3 is CASNPTEGGTDTQYF. CDR3 coding DNA: TGTGCCAGCAATCCCACGGAGGGTGGCACAGATACGCAGTATTTT.

This clonotype was seen more than once but under ten times. The V and J genes are TRBV5-5 and TRBJ2-7; TRBD1 aligns across 9 bases. The CDR3 runs to 15 residues. Germline CDR1 is SGHKS and CDR2 is YYEKEE (reference sequence). V lost 4 bases and J lost 0; bases outside the gene matches: 5. This CDR3 reads CASSPTGGFSYEQYF. CDR3 DNA sequence: TGTGCCAGCAGCCCTACAGGGGGCTTCTCCTACGAGCAGTACTTC.

This clonotype was counted between two and nine times. The chain has TRBV11-2 and TRBJ2-7, with D maybe TRBD2 (6 bases). Germline V CDR1 and CDR2: SGHAT, FQNNGV. Trimming pared 3 bases from V and 3 bases from J, leaving 12 bases between. The CDR3 spans 14 residues. CDR3 coding DNA: TGTGCCAGCAGCTTGGGGCGGGAATTCTACGAGCAGTACTTC. This sequence encodes CASSLGREFYEQYF. Full variable domain (outside the CDR3, taken from reference TRBV11-2 and TRBJ2-7): EAGVAQSPRYKIIEKRQSVAFWCNPISGHATLYWYQQILGQGPKLLIQFQNNGVVDDSQLPKDRFSAERLKGVDSTLKIQPAKLEDSAVYLCASSLGREFYEQYFGPGTRLTVT.

The rearrangement joins TRBV10-3 to TRBJ2-3; TRBD2 aligns across 14 bases. The V gene's germline CDR1 is ENHRY and CDR2 SYGVKD. Trimming at V came to 4 bases and at J to 6 bases, leaving 6 bases not matched to a gene. The CDR3 runs 16 residues. CDR3 loop: CAISGPGTSGSDTQYF. CDR3 nucleotides: TGTGCCATCAGTGGACCCGGGACTAGCGGGAGTGATACGCAGTATTTT.

This clonotype came up a few times. This chain uses TRBV15 with TRBJ1-3; no clear D gene. V was trimmed by 8 bases and J by 0 bases, leaving 11 bases between them. Germline CDR1 LNHNV, CDR2 YYDKDF (reference sequence). The CDR3 consists of 14 residues. For the CDR3, the DNA is TGTGCCACCGGAGACGGTTTCTCTGGAAACACCATATATTTT. It specifies CATGDGFSGNTIYF.

The chain couples TRBV20-1 to TRBJ2-7; D gene ambiguous. This CDR3 has 13 amino acids. Germline assignment: CDR1 DFQATT and CDR2 SNEGSKA (reference sequence). V was shortened by 0 bases and J by 4 bases, with 10 bases between the two germline ends. CDR3 loop: CSARDPYTYEQYF. The DNA of the CDR3 is TGCAGTGCTAGAGATCCTTATACGTACGAGCAGTACTTC.

The chain combines TRBV4-3 with TRBJ1-2; D gene unclear. Germline loops: CDR1 LGHNA, CDR2 YSLEER. CDR3 length: 13 amino acids. V lost 1 base to trimming and J lost 4 bases, with 7 bases between them. CDR3 amino acids: CASSQAGFYGYTF. The CDR3 coding sequence is TGCGCCAGCAGCCAAGCGGGCTTCTATGGCTACACCTTC.

The rearrangement joins TRBV20-1 to TRBJ2-2; 7 nucleotides align to TRBD1. The germline V gene encodes CDR1 DFQATT and CDR2 SNEGSKA (reference sequence). This CDR3 is built from 15 residues. With V trimmed by 3 bases and J by 4 bases, 8 bases remained unmatched. This CDR3 reads CSASRGGLGTGELFF. The CDR3 nucleotides read TGCAGTGCTAGTCGAGGGGGCTTGGGCACCGGGGAGCTGTTTTTT.

The rearrangement uses TRBV5-1 and TRBJ1-2; D gene ambiguous. V was shortened by 1 base and J by 4 bases, with 11 bases between the two germline ends. Germline CDR1 and CDR2: SGHRS and YFSETQ. The CDR3 has 14 amino acids. CDR3 region: CASSLSPQTYGYTF. CDR3 nucleotides: TGCGCCAGCAGCTTGAGCCCACAGACCTATGGCTACACCTTC.

This clonotype occurred a few times. The chain joins TRBV10-2 to TRBJ1-4, with TRBD1 matching over 9 bases. CDR1 is WSHSY, CDR2 SAAADI, per germline. V trimming: 5 bases; J trimming: 10 bases; junction bases outside the gene matches: 14. The CDR3 runs 16 residues. The CDR3 DNA sequence: TGCGCCAGCAGTAATACAGGGGGCTCGAATCGTGGAAAACTGTTTTTT. Translated: CASSNTGGSNRGKLFF.

This clonotype was seen more than once but under ten times. This sequence joins TRBV4-1 and TRBJ2-5, with 9 nucleotides matching TRBD2. Trimming took 6 bases from V and 2 from J; bases not matched to a gene: 4. Germline V gene sequence: CDR1 MGHRA, CDR2 YSYEKL. The CDR3 totals 14 residues. The CDR3 loop reads CASRLSGGQETQYF. CDR3 nucleotides: TGCGCCAGCAGGCTTAGCGGGGGACAAGAGACCCAGTACTTC.